The 4 T cell receptor beta chains in this list originate from one sample, sequenced in a study of cytomegalovirus exposure and HLA in healthy donors. The PCR had 60 Vbeta and 13 Jbeta primers. The protocol was immunoSEQ multiplex PCR, while the TCRdb copy is restricted to in-frame clones and leaves out a portion. The table includes some 150,000 clones, roughly 80% detected once. Input material: PBMCs. Receptors were obtained from a human donor in good health.

A word on this clone: Additional DNA sequences in this sample encode the identical CDR3. J is TRBJ1-2 and V is TRBV19; D is unresolved. V lost 3 bases to trimming and J lost 8 bases, with 10 bases between them. The CDR3 has 12 residues. In germline, CDR1 is LNHDA, CDR2 SQIVND (reference sequence). This chain's CDR3 is CASSIGGGGYTF. The CDR3 DNA reads TGTGCCAGTAGTATTGGAGGAGGGGGCTACACCTTC.

The V gene is TRBV28, the J gene TRBJ1-1; 7 bases are a match to TRBD1. CDR1 is MDHEN and CDR2 is SYDVKM in the germline V gene. Trimming cost V 7 bases and J 1 base; bases outside gene matches: 9. The CDR3 covers 15 residues. As DNA, the CDR3 is TGTGCCAGCATCCTCGAGGGGGCTGGGAACACTGAAGCTTTCTTT. This codes for CASILEGAGNTEAFF.

This chain connects TRBV4-1 to TRBJ2-2; D might be TRBD1 (6 bases). The V end was cut by 0 bases, the J end by 7 bases, with 15 bases between. This CDR3 has 16 amino acids. Looked up from germline, CDR1 is MGHRA and CDR2 is YSYEKL. CDR3 amino acids: CASSQEQGFGNGELFF. For the CDR3, the DNA is TGCGCCAGCAGCCAAGAACAGGGTTTTGGAAACGGGGAGCTGTTTTTT.

V is TRBV6-4 and J is TRBJ1-1; possible D gene TRBD1, 5 bases. Trimming shortened V by 3 bases and J by 5 bases, and 19 bases separated the two germline ends. CDR3 length: 16 residues. The germline CDR1 and CDR2 sequences are MRHNA and SNTAGT. CDR3 residues: CASSEFGSGLGTEAFF. CDR3 bases: TGTGCCAGCAGTGAATTTGGGTCAGGGTTGGGGACTGAAGCTTTCTTT.